This T cell receptor beta chain was retrieved from a study of yellow fever vaccine responses in identical twins. Study-level points and caveats: Twin vaccine T cell responses reportedly seemed partly convergent, partly personalized.

A single record per CDR3 protein comes from TCRdb applying MiXCR to the RT-PCR reads. The sample records 3,500 to 4,500 distinct CDR3 sequences, roughly 85% being singletons. Note on this clonotype: Its target is unknown.

V was trimmed by 2 bases and J by 4 bases, leaving 9 bases between them. The CDR3 is 13 amino acids. From germline, CDR1 is SGHVS and CDR2 FNYEAQ. The sequences come from T cells from blood (PBMCs), unsorted or a sorted subset (not recorded which), collected before or after yellow fever vaccination (not recorded which). This chain joins TRBV7-6 and TRBJ2-7; TRBD2 is a possible D gene (6 bases). This sequence originates from a woman younger than 30 who received the yellow fever vaccine. Written as DNA, the CDR3 is TGTGCCAGCAGCTTATCGGAGGGTTACGAGCAGTACTTC. Encoded protein: CASSLSEGYEQYF.